The clone carrying this TCR beta chain was seen only a few times. CDR1 is SEHNR and CDR2 is FQNEAQ in the germline V gene (reference sequence). With 0 bases removed from V and 4 bases from J, the gap between germline ends came to 4 bases. The CDR3 sequence is 13 residues long. Treatment reported: oral pan-JAK inhibitor, 5-10 mg twice daily. Alopecia areata patients provided lesional scalp punch biopsies and peripheral blood. RNA was extracted and reverse transcribed into cDNA as the sequencing template. The assay was immunoSEQ multiplex PCR, and TCRdb's table has in-frame clones only and misses some. The data contain roughly 140,000 clones, around 82% of them singletons. The data belong to a study of CD8+ T cells in alopecia areata.

V and J are TRBV7-9 and TRBJ2-1; D gene unclear. This receptor was taken from a human donor with alopecia areata. Here the sequenced sample was CD8+ T cells sorted from blood, taken at week 4, from a patient treated with tofacitinib. CDR3 coding DNA: TGTGCCAGCAGCTTAGCGACTTACAATGAGCAGTTCTTC. It yields the protein CASSLATYNEQFF. Filled out from reference TRBV7-9 and TRBJ2-1, the complete variable domain reads DTGVSQNPRHKITKRGQNVTFRCDPISEHNRLYWYRQTLGQGPEFLTYFQNEAQLEKSRLLSDRFSAERPKGSFSTLEIQRTEQGDSAMYLCASSLATYNEQFFGPGTRLTVL.